Below are 27 T cell receptor beta chains sequenced from a single sample in a study of T cells in tuberculosis. Sorting used thawed, overnight-rested PBMC stained with anti-CD3, a viability dye and GMM-loaded CD1B tetramer. C32 glucose monomycolate from Rhodococcus equi was loaded onto the CD1B tetramers. Clones were sequenced by immunoSEQ multiplex PCR, and TCRdb holds only the in-frame ones, with some missing. The data hold nearly 60,000 clones, with nearly 90% observed a single time. Sequencing used CD1b-GMM tetramer-negative cells sorted from PBMCs. Receptors were obtained from an adult woman with latent tuberculosis.

The chain uses TRBV7-9 and TRBJ1-2, with TRBD1 identical over 8 bases. V trimming: 6 bases; J trimming: 5 bases; junction bases outside the gene matches: 8. This CDR3 region has 14 residues. Germline lookup yields CDR1 SEHNR and CDR2 FQNEAQ (reference sequence). The CDR3 protein is CASRPAGQGYGYTF. Here the CDR3 DNA reads TGTGCCAGCAGGCCAGCCGGACAGGGATATGGCTACACCTTC.

The gene calls are TRBV11-2 and TRBJ1-4; D is unclear. CDR1 SGHAT and CDR2 FQNNGV come from the germline V gene. V was shortened by 3 bases and J by 7 bases, with 9 bases between the two germline ends. The CDR3 is made up of 13 amino acids. The CDR3 here is CASSFRGGEKLFF. The CDR3, as DNA: TGTGCCAGCAGCTTCCGTGGCGGTGAAAAACTGTTTTTT. Based on the CDR3 plus reference TRBV11-2 and TRBJ1-4, the full variable domain is EAGVAQSPRYKIIEKRQSVAFWCNPISGHATLYWYQQILGQGPKLLIQFQNNGVVDDSQLPKDRFSAERLKGVDSTLKIQPAKLEDSAVYLCASSFRGGEKLFFGSGTQLSVL.

The chain employs TRBV6-5 and TRBJ2-1, with a tentative D call TRBD1 (7 bases). Per germline, CDR1 MNHEY and CDR2 SVGAGI. The CDR3 is 14 residues long. Deletions cut 5 bases from V and 3 bases from J, with 11 bases between. The CDR3 sequence: CASSDRDFYNEQFF. CDR3 coding DNA: TGTGCCAGCAGTGACAGGGACTTCTACAATGAGCAGTTCTTC.

The chain uses TRBV28 and TRBJ2-2; D uncertain. The CDR3 is 13 amino acids. Trimming pared 5 bases from V and 1 base from J, leaving 5 bases between. The germline CDR1 and CDR2 sequences are MDHEN and SYDVKM. The CDR3 bases are TGTGCCAGCAGTAAGCGGAACACCGGGGAGCTGTTTTTT. It is translated as CASSKRNTGELFF. Drawing the rest from reference TRBV28 and TRBJ2-2, the complete variable domain is DVKVTQSSRYLVKRTGEKVFLECVQDMDHENMFWYRQDPGLGLRLIYFSYDVKMKEKGDIPEGYSVSREKKERFSLILESASTNQTSMYLCASSKRNTGELFFGEGSRLTVL.

V gene TRBV30 combines with J gene TRBJ2-1; 8 bases line up with TRBD1. This CDR3 contains 13 residues. After removal of 2 bases from V and 9 bases from J, the junction contained 6 bases not matched to a gene. In germline, CDR1 is GTSNPN, CDR2 SVGIG (reference sequence). CDR3 in DNA: TGTGCCTGGAGTACAGGGGGTTTGGGTGAGCAGTTCTTC. It is translated as CAWSTGGLGEQFF. The full variable domain, in which reference TRBV30 and TRBJ2-1 provide the parts outside the CDR3, is SQTIHQWPATLVQPVGSPLSLECTVEGTSNPNLYWYRQAAGRGLQLLFYSVGIGQISSEVPQNLSASRPQDRQFILSSKKLLLSDSGFYLCAWSTGGLGEQFFGPGTRLTVL.

This clone was observed a handful of times. The chain has TRBV6-6 and TRBJ2-3; the match to TRBD1 covers 7 bases. V shed 6 bases and J 2 bases; nucleotides not matched to a gene: 8. The CDR3 runs to 15 residues. Germline values: CDR1 MNHNY, CDR2 SVGAGI (reference sequence). The CDR3 bases are TGTGCCAGCAGCAACTCGGGACAGAACACAGATACGCAGTATTTT. This codes for CASSNSGQNTDTQYF.

The rearrangement links TRBV2 to TRBJ2-2; 9 positions match TRBD1. The trim removed 8 bases at V and 4 bases at J, leaving 14 bases unmatched. The CDR3 contains 17 residues. Germline V gene lookup returns CDR1 SNHLY and CDR2 FYNNEI. CDR3 bases: TGTGCCAGCGTAAGGGACAGGGTGACTTTTGGCACCGGGGAGCTGTTTTTT. Translation: CASVRDRVTFGTGELFF.

The chain joins TRBV2 to TRBJ2-6, with TRBD1 identical over 7 bases. The V gene's germline CDR1 is SNHLY and CDR2 FYNNEI. V dropped 5 bases and J dropped 4; count of bases not matched to a gene: 5. The CDR3 runs to 15 residues. For the CDR3, the DNA is TGTGCCAGCAGTCTGACAGGGACCGGGGCCAACGTCCTGACTTTC. Protein product: CASSLTGTGANVLTF.

The chain joins TRBV2 to TRBJ2-7; D perhaps matches TRBD1 (6 bases). V lost 2 bases and J lost 2, with 10 bases in between. CDR1 and CDR2 (germline): SNHLY, FYNNEI. The CDR3 totals 14 residues. In DNA, the CDR3 is TGTGCCAGCAGTGAATATACAGGGCCCTACGAGCAGTACTTC. Translating gives CASSEYTGPYEQYF.

The chain joins TRBV6-5 to TRBJ2-2, with D uncertain. The CDR3 consists of 11 residues. The germline gives CDR1 MNHEY, CDR2 SVGAGI. Trimming took off 4 bases at V and 5 bases at J, with 2 bases between the two ends. CDR3 DNA: TGTGCCAGCAGTTCAACCGGGGAGCTGTTTTTT. This translates into CASSSTGELFF.

The rearrangement joins TRBV4-2 to TRBJ2-1; the D is unclear. V was clipped by 0 bases and J by 0 bases, with 15 bases between them. This CDR3 is built from 18 residues. Germline CDR1 LGHNA, CDR2 YNFKEQ. Here the CDR3 DNA reads TGTGCCAGCAGCCAAGAAGGCGCAGGCTCAAGCTCCTACAATGAGCAGTTCTTC. As protein: CASSQEGAGSSSYNEQFF.

V gene TRBV9 combines with J gene TRBJ2-2; 9 bases are shared with TRBD2. The CDR3 covers 17 residues. V gave up 5 bases and J gave up 8 bases; unmatched junction bases: 16. Germline values: CDR1 SGDLS, CDR2 YYNGEE. This CDR3 is CASSAISGGFGSGELFF. CDR3 DNA: TGTGCCAGCAGTGCGATAAGCGGGGGGTTTGGGTCAGGGGAGCTGTTTTTT.

The chain uses TRBV29-1 and TRBJ2-7; TRBD2 agrees at 11 bases. The CDR3 length is 13 residues. V shed 3 bases, J shed 5 bases, and the junction held 3 bases outside the gene matches. The germline V gene encodes CDR1 SQVTM and CDR2 ANQGSEA. CDR3 nucleotides: TGCAGCGTTGAGACTAGCGGGATCAACGAGCAGTACTTC. Amino acids: CSVETSGINEQYF.

The genes are TRBV6-5 and TRBJ2-7; 7 bases match TRBD1. V trimming: 5 bases; J trimming: 3 bases; junction bases outside the gene matches: 7. Germline V gene data show CDR1 as MNHEY and CDR2 as SVGAGI. This CDR3 has 14 residues. In DNA form, the CDR3 reads TGTGCCAGCAGTCTCGACAGGGTTCGCTACGAGCAGTACTTC. Encoded protein: CASSLDRVRYEQYF.

This clone was recorded a few times. The J gene is TRBJ2-5, the V gene TRBV6-5; 8 bases match TRBD2. V lost 0 bases to trimming and J lost 5 bases; unmatched junction nucleotides: 5. Per the germline V gene, CDR1 is MNHEY and CDR2 is SVGAGI. This CDR3 spans 15 amino acids. Written as DNA, the CDR3 is TGTGCCAGCAGTTACTCATTCGGGGGGGCGGAGACCCAGTACTTC. It yields the protein CASSYSFGGAETQYF.

This clone was observed a single time. Here the CDR3 reads CASSAPGRGLYEQYF. As DNA, the CDR3 is TGTGCCAGCAGCGCACCGGGCAGGGGGCTTTACGAGCAGTACTTC. The rearrangement joins TRBV7-9 to TRBJ2-7; 8 positions match TRBD1. From germline, CDR1 is SEHNR and CDR2 FQNEAQ (reference sequence). This CDR3 has 15 residues. J lost 4 bases, V lost 5 bases, and 10 bases had no gene match.

The V and J genes are TRBV28 and TRBJ2-3, with D unresolved. Deletions cut 6 bases from V and 1 base from J, with 20 bases between. CDR3 length equals 17 residues. Looked up from germline, CDR1 is MDHEN and CDR2 is SYDVKM. CDR3 DNA sequence: TGTGCCAGCAGCTCAGCAGACAAGGATCGTGGCACAGATACGCAGTATTTT. Amino acid sequence: CASSSADKDRGTDTQYF. The full variable domain, completed using reference TRBV28 and TRBJ2-3, is DVKVTQSSRYLVKRTGEKVFLECVQDMDHENMFWYRQDPGLGLRLIYFSYDVKMKEKGDIPEGYSVSREKKERFSLILESASTNQTSMYLCASSSADKDRGTDTQYFGPGTRLTVL.

V usage is TRBV4-3 and J usage is TRBJ2-1, with TRBD2 matching 16 bases. Germline assignment: CDR1 LGHNA and CDR2 YSLEER. The CDR3 contains 16 residues. V dropped 4 bases and J dropped 8; count of bases not matched to a gene: 5. The CDR3 DNA sequence: TGCGCCAGCAGCCCAGGGACTAGCGGGAGGGACCATGAGCAGTTCTTC. This gives the protein CASSPGTSGRDHEQFF.

The rearrangement uses TRBV28 and TRBJ1-3, with a weak D call TRBD1 (6 bases). This CDR3 region has 13 residues. Trimming took off 7 bases at V and 4 bases at J, with 11 bases between the two ends. CDR1 and CDR2 (germline): MDHEN, SYDVKM. The chain's CDR3 is CASKTGYGNTIYF. The CDR3 bases are TGTGCCAGCAAAACAGGGTACGGAAACACCATATATTTT.

The chain uses TRBV4-3 and TRBJ1-1, with TRBD1 matching 12 bases. There are 16 residues in the CDR3. CDR1 is LGHNA, CDR2 YSLEER, per germline. With 1 base clipped from V and 5 bases from J, the junction kept 5 bases outside the gene matches. CDR3 amino acids: CASSQGDRGLRTEAFF. The CDR3 DNA is TGCGCCAGCAGCCAAGGGGACAGGGGGCTTCGGACTGAAGCTTTCTTT.

Only one count was recorded for this clone. The chain joins TRBV5-5 to TRBJ2-3; 8 bases fit TRBD2. The V gene's germline CDR1 is SGHKS and CDR2 YYEKEE (reference sequence). V gave up 0 bases and J gave up 3 bases; unmatched junction bases: 3. This CDR3 is 15 amino acids long. This chain's CDR3 is CASSLDGGATDTQYF. In nucleotides, the CDR3 is TGTGCCAGCAGCTTGGACGGGGGGGCGACAGATACGCAGTATTTT.

The genes are TRBV9 and TRBJ2-5; 8 bases line up with TRBD2. V shed 0 bases, J shed 1 base, and the junction held 2 bases outside the gene matches. The germline V gene has CDR1 SGDLS and CDR2 YYNGEE. This CDR3 is built from 15 residues. The CDR3 sequence: CASSVVSGSQETQYF. Here the CDR3 DNA reads TGTGCCAGCAGCGTAGTAAGCGGGAGCCAAGAGACCCAGTACTTC.

The chain joins TRBV6-1 to TRBJ2-7; the match to TRBD1 covers 8 bases. Germline V CDR1 and CDR2: MNHNS, SASEGT. The CDR3 sequence is 16 residues long. The V gene end was trimmed by 1 base and the J gene end by 5 bases; junction bases not matched to a gene: 10. The CDR3 region is CASSEVAGGAYDEQYF. The CDR3, as DNA: TGTGCCAGCAGTGAAGTGGCAGGGGGCGCGTATGACGAGCAGTACTTC.

This clone was observed a few times. The rearrangement uses TRBV4-2 and TRBJ2-5; TRBD1 might be the D (6 bases). Trimming pared 0 bases from V and 5 bases from J, leaving 19 bases between. In germline, CDR1 is LGHNA, CDR2 YNFKEQ. The CDR3 extends over 17 amino acids. The DNA for the CDR3 is TGTGCCAGCAGCCAAGAAGGGGGTATGGCTAGCCAGGAGACCCAGTACTTC. Protein sequence: CASSQEGGMASQETQYF.

The rearrangement links TRBV9 to TRBJ2-2; 7 bases are shared with TRBD1. CDR1 and CDR2 (germline): SGDLS, YYNGEE. The CDR3 sequence is 14 residues long. The J segment lost 1 base and the V segment lost 7 bases, leaving 4 bases of the junction unmatched. The CDR3 protein is CASRDRLNTGELFF. The CDR3 DNA sequence: TGTGCCAGCCGGGACAGACTGAACACCGGGGAGCTGTTTTTT.

The chain recombines TRBV28 with TRBJ2-7; possibly TRBD2 for D (7 bases). Germline V gene sequence: CDR1 MDHEN, CDR2 SYDVKM. Trimming left V 5 bases short and J 3 bases short, with 20 bases between. CDR3 size: 16 residues. CDR3 coding DNA: TGTGCCAGCAGTGCAGGGGTGGCGGGGGCCTACTACGAGCAGTACTTC. This sequence encodes CASSAGVAGAYYEQYF.

CDR3 coding DNA: TGCAGCGTTGAAGCAGCGGGGTACAATGAGCAGTTCTTC. Its translation: CSVEAAGYNEQFF. The chain has TRBV29-1 and TRBJ2-1, with TRBD2 identical over 7 bases. This CDR3 spans 13 amino acids. The V gene end was trimmed by 1 base and the J gene end by 4 bases; junction bases not matched to a gene: 1. In germline, CDR1 is SQVTM, CDR2 ANQGSEA.